A single TCR beta chain is shown here with its context. Trimming took 4 bases from V and 4 from J; bases not matched to a gene: 6. This CDR3 has 16 residues. Germline values: CDR1 KGHDR, CDR2 SFDVKD. These data originate in a study of CD8 T cells in Susac syndrome. Healthy donors, matched for age and sex, constituted the control group. With random hexamers, reverse transcription was performed on about 0.5 to 1 ug of RNA. MiXCR was run by TCRdb on the immunoSEQ multiplex PCR reads, yielding one entry per CDR3 protein. The sample shows about 200,000 distinct CDR3 sequences, 90% to 95% of them seen only once.

The TCR comes from a human donor in good health. The chain carries TRBV24-1 and TRBJ2-1, with 10 bases lining up with TRBD2. Source material: CD4+ T cells from PBMCs. Here the CDR3 DNA reads TGTGCCACCAGTGAGCCGGGACTAGCGCCGTACAATGAGCAGTTCTTC. Its protein is CATSEPGLAPYNEQFF.